This TCR beta chain was observed in a study of cytomegalovirus exposure and HLA in healthy donors. Study findings and constraints: In vitro testing confirmed a few CMV-associated chains as specific for CMV antigens. An analysis was carried out at a later point. It showed that HLA-associated TCR beta chains were more clonally expanded than equally common non-associated chains.

Amplification used 60 Vbeta primers and 13 Jbeta primers. Repertoires were generated with immunoSEQ multiplex PCR, while TCRdb's copy carries only in-frame clones and drops some. The data contain 150,000 to 200,000 clones, about 88% of them singletons. V dropped 0 bases and J dropped 4 bases, with 7 bases sitting between them. Germline CDR1 is SGHNT and CDR2 is YENEEA. The CDR3 loop spans 13 amino acids. A remark on this clone: Its antigen remains unknown.

The V gene is TRBV11-3, the J gene TRBJ2-7, with D possibly being TRBD2 (6 bases). The sequenced sample consisted of PBMCs. The clonotype comes from a man aged 18 to 30 in good health and CMV-seropositive. The CDR3 sequence is CASSLEGGYEQYF. CDR3 DNA sequence: TGTGCCAGCAGCTTAGAGGGGGGATACGAGCAGTACTTC.